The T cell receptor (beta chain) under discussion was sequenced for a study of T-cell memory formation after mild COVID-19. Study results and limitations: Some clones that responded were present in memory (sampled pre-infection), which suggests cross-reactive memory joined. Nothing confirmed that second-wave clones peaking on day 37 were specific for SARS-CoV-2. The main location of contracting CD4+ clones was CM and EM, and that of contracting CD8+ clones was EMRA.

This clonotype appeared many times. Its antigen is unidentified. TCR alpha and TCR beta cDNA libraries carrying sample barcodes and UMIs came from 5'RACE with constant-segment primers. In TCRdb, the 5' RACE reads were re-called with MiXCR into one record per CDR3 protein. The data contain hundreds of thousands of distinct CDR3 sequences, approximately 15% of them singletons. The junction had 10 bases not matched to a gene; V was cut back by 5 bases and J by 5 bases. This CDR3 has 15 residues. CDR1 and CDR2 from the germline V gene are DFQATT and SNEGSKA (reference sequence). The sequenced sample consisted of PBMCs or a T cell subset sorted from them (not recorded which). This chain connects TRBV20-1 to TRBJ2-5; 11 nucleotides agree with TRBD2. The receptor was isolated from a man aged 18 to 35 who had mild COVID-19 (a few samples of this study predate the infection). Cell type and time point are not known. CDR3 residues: CSASLSGGARETQYF. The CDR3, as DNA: TGCAGTGCTTCCCTTAGCGGGGGGGCCCGTGAGACCCAGTACTTC.